The 12 T cell receptor beta chains reported below all come from one sample, sequenced in a study of T cell responses to AZD1222 COVID-19 vaccine. Generated by immunoSEQ multiplex PCR, the TCRdb table keeps only in-frame clones and is missing some. The data contain approximately 82,000 clones, 90% of them singletons. The starting material was peripheral blood, obtained on day 0 of AZD1222 vaccination. These receptors were collected from an adult in good health.

The V call is TRBV7-2, the J call TRBJ1-1; 7 nucleotides match TRBD1. This CDR3 comprises 13 residues. The V segment lost 5 bases and the J segment 0 bases; nucleotides outside the gene matches: 0. CDR1 is SGHTA and CDR2 is FQGNSA in the germline V gene. This chain's CDR3 is CASSGTVNTEAFF. The CDR3 DNA follows: TGTGCCAGCAGCGGGACAGTGAACACTGAAGCTTTCTTT.

V usage is TRBV19 and J usage is TRBJ1-3, with D maybe TRBD1 (5 bases). Trimming took 0 bases from V and 1 from J, leaving 16 bases between them. The CDR3 runs 18 residues. Germline-derived CDR1 and CDR2 are LNHDA and SQIVND (reference sequence). CDR3 loop: CASSIDLRQGSSGNTIYF. The CDR3 coding sequence is TGTGCCAGTAGTATAGATTTACGGCAGGGATCTTCTGGAAACACCATATATTTT. Full variable domain (remainder filled in from reference TRBV19 and TRBJ1-3): DGGITQSPKYLFRKEGQNVTLSCEQNLNHDAMYWYRQDPGQGLRLIYYSQIVNDFQKGDIAEGYSVSREKKESFPLTVTSAQKNPTAFYLCASSIDLRQGSSGNTIYFGEGSWLTVV.

This chain uses TRBV9 with TRBJ1-1, with D perhaps matching TRBD1 (6 bases). This CDR3 is built from 15 residues. With 2 bases removed from V and 2 bases from J, the gap between germline ends came to 13 bases. The germline V gene has CDR1 SGDLS and CDR2 YYNGEE. The CDR3 DNA is TGTGCCAGCAGCGTCCAGGGACAACGAAACACTGAAGCTTTCTTT. Residues: CASSVQGQRNTEAFF.

The CDR3 loop is CASSYGQGRNQPQHF. CDR3 coding DNA: TGTGCCAGCAGTTACGGTCAGGGTCGCAATCAGCCCCAGCATTTT. This sequence joins TRBV6-5 and TRBJ1-5; possible D gene TRBD1, 5 bases. Germline CDR1 MNHEY, CDR2 SVGAGI. CDR3 length: 15 amino acids. Deletions cut 2 bases from V and 2 bases from J, with 10 bases between.

The CDR3 loop reads CASSLGYRTRSVYEQYF. CDR3 nucleotides: TGTGCCAGCAGCTTAGGGTACAGGACACGCTCCGTCTACGAGCAGTACTTC. This rearrangement joins TRBV7-2 to TRBJ2-7; TRBD1 is a possible D gene (5 bases). The germline V and J ends were trimmed by 1 base and 3 bases, with 19 bases remaining between them. The length of the CDR3 is 17 residues. Germline CDR1 reads SGHTA; CDR2 reads FQGNSA. Complete variable domain (other parts from reference TRBV7-2 and TRBJ2-7): GAGVSQSPSNKVTEKGKDVELRCDPISGHTALYWYRQSLGQGLEFLIYFQGNSAPDKSGLPSDRFSAERTGGSVSTLTIQRTQQEDSAVYLCASSLGYRTRSVYEQYFGPGTRLTVT.

This clone was seen a single time. The V call is TRBV5-1, the J call TRBJ1-1; unclear D gene. Trimming left V 1 base short and J 2 bases short, with 12 bases between. The CDR3 runs to 15 residues. The germline gives CDR1 SGHRS, CDR2 YFSETQ. DNA of the CDR3: TGCGCCAGCAGCTTGAAATTTGGGCTTAACACTGAAGCTTTCTTT. Encoded protein: CASSLKFGLNTEAFF.

The genes are TRBV11-2 and TRBJ1-1, with 8 bases fitting TRBD1. Germline trimming cut 3 bases from V and 1 base from J; bases unmatched to any gene: 7. From germline, CDR1 is SGHAT and CDR2 FQNNGV. The CDR3 has 16 residues. The CDR3: CASSLAGGRGNTEAFF. In DNA, the CDR3 is TGTGCCAGCAGCTTGGCAGGGGGCAGAGGGAACACTGAAGCTTTCTTT.

The chain joins TRBV27 to TRBJ1-1, with a weak D call TRBD1 (6 bases). V was clipped by 2 bases and J by 5 bases, with 15 bases between them. Germline assignment: CDR1 MNHEY and CDR2 SMNVEV (reference sequence). The CDR3 totals 15 residues. CDR3 in amino acids: CASSLEGGLGTEAFF. The CDR3 coding sequence is TGTGCCAGCAGTTTAGAGGGGGGACTAGGGACTGAAGCTTTCTTT.

The V gene is TRBV6-4, the J gene TRBJ2-3, with 11 bases lining up with TRBD2. CDR1 and CDR2 (germline): MRHNA, SNTAGT. Losses at the gene ends were 6 bases for V and 0 bases for J; bases not matched to a gene: 11. The CDR3 consists of 18 residues. As DNA, the CDR3 is TGTGCCAGCAGCCCGGGACTAGCGGTTCAGACTAGCACAGATACGCAGTATTTT. Protein: CASSPGLAVQTSTDTQYF.

The rearrangement uses TRBV10-3 and TRBJ1-6, with TRBD1 identical over 10 bases. The V gene end was trimmed by 4 bases and the J gene end by 2 bases; junction bases not matched to a gene: 5. The CDR3 spans 17 residues. Germline V gives CDR1 ENHRY, CDR2 SYGVKD. CDR3 in amino acids: CAISGQGASAYNSPLHF. In DNA form, the CDR3 reads TGTGCCATCAGTGGACAGGGGGCGAGCGCCTATAATTCACCCCTCCACTTT.

The J gene is TRBJ1-4, the V gene TRBV9, with TRBD1 as a possible D gene (6 bases). V was clipped by 0 bases and J by 8 bases, with 20 bases between them. CDR1 and CDR2 from the germline V gene are SGDLS and YYNGEE. CDR3 length equals 17 residues. The CDR3 loop is CASSVGGRDRSGEKLFF. As DNA, the CDR3 is TGTGCCAGCAGCGTAGGGGGCCGCGACAGGTCGGGGGAAAAACTGTTTTTT.

CDR3 DNA: TGTGCCAGCAGAGGGACAGGGGGAAACACCATATATTTT. This gives the protein CASRGTGGNTIYF. This chain joins TRBV6-5 and TRBJ1-3; 9 nucleotides agree with TRBD1. The CDR3 sequence is 13 residues long. Losses at the gene ends were 6 bases for V and 4 bases for J; bases not matched to a gene: 1. Germline CDR1 and CDR2: MNHEY and SVGAGI.